Listed below are T cell receptor beta chains from one sample, sequenced in a study of cytomegalovirus exposure and HLA in healthy donors. Profiled with immunoSEQ multiplex PCR; TCRdb holds only in-frame clones, not every one. The sample shows 90,000 to 150,000 clones, 88% of them seen only once. Source material: PBMCs. The receptors were gathered from a woman aged 18-29 years in good health and CMV-seropositive. The CDR3 runs from the conserved cysteine through the conserved F or W. A D gene is named only where the DNA matches it firmly. The size field is filled for only some rows; it gives once, few, many or a size class.

CDR3 protein: CASSPGQGADEQYF
CDR3 DNA: TGTGCCAGCAGCCCGGGACAGGGGGCGGACGAGCAGTACTTC
J gene: TRBJ2-7
clone size: .
D gene: TRBD1
V gene: TRBV7-9

CDR3 protein: CAISVAGTGSEQFF
CDR3 DNA: TGTGCCATCAGTGTAGCGGGAACGGGCAGTGAGCAGTTCTTC
J gene: TRBJ2-1
clone size: .
D gene: TRBD2
V gene: TRBV10-3

CDR3 protein: CASSLRLAGQETQYF
CDR3 DNA: TGTGCCAGCAGCTTACGACTAGCGGGTCAAGAGACCCAGTACTTC
J gene: TRBJ2-5
clone size: .
D gene: TRBD2
V gene: TRBV7-2

CDR3 protein: CASSQSSLRDRINRQSYNEQFF
CDR3 DNA: TGCGCCAGCAGTCAATCGTCCTTAAGGGACAGGATTAACCGCCAATCCTACAATGAGCAGTTCTTC
J gene: TRBJ2-1
clone size: .
D gene: TRBD1
V gene: TRBV23-1

CDR3 protein: CASSDSTSGGDTQYF
CDR3 DNA: TGTGCCAGCAGTGACTCGACTAGCGGGGGGGATACGCAGTATTTT
J gene: TRBJ2-3
clone size: .
D gene: TRBD2
V gene: TRBV6-4

CDR3 protein: CASNWDRGNSPLHF
CDR3 DNA: TGTGCCAGCAATTGGGACAGGGGTAATTCACCCCTCCACTTT
J gene: TRBJ1-6
clone size: .
D gene: TRBD1
V gene: TRBV6-1

CDR3 protein: CAVNPGQENTGELFF
CDR3 DNA: TGTGCCGTCAACCCGGGACAGGAAAACACCGGGGAGCTGTTTTTT
J gene: TRBJ2-2
clone size: .
D gene: TRBD1
V gene: TRBV2

CDR3 protein: CASSLFRTGHPNEKLFF
CDR3 DNA: TGTGCCAGCAGCTTATTTCGGACAGGCCACCCCAATGAAAAACTGTTTTTT
J gene: TRBJ1-4
clone size: .
D gene: TRBD1
V gene: TRBV13

CDR3 protein: CAISEFSGSSYNEQFF
CDR3 DNA: TGTGCCATCAGTGAATTTAGCGGGTCGTCCTACAATGAGCAGTTCTTC
J gene: TRBJ2-1
clone size: .
D gene: TRBD2
V gene: TRBV10-3

CDR3 protein: CASSEDVFAETQYF
CDR3 DNA: TGTGCCAGCAGTGAAGACGTATTCGCGGAGACCCAGTACTTC
J gene: TRBJ2-5
clone size: .
D gene: .
V gene: TRBV6-1

CDR3 protein: CASSIDLRGAGYTF
CDR3 DNA: TGTGCCAGTAGTATAGATCTACGGGGGGCCGGCTACACCTTC
J gene: TRBJ1-2
clone size: .
D gene: .
V gene: TRBV19

CDR3 protein: CASSQTTGANYGYTF
CDR3 DNA: TGCGCCAGCAGCCAGACGACAGGGGCTAACTATGGCTACACCTTC
J gene: TRBJ1-2
clone size: once
D gene: TRBD1
V gene: TRBV4-3

CDR3 protein: CASTSGGWNSPLHF
CDR3 DNA: TGTGCCAGCACCTCCGGGGGGTGGAATTCACCCCTCCACTTT
J gene: TRBJ1-6
clone size: few
D gene: .
V gene: TRBV6-5

CDR3 protein: CASSGSSTGYETQYF
CDR3 DNA: TGTGCCAGCAGTGGGTCTTCGACAGGGTATGAGACCCAGTACTTC
J gene: TRBJ2-5
clone size: .
D gene: TRBD1
V gene: TRBV2

CDR3 protein: CASSRPSSGVHNEQFF
CDR3 DNA: TGTGCCAGCAGCCGCCCGAGCAGCGGGGTGCACAATGAGCAGTTCTTC
J gene: TRBJ2-1
clone size: .
D gene: TRBD2
V gene: TRBV9

CDR3 protein: CAWSVYRGGLSGNTIYF
CDR3 DNA: TGTGCCTGGAGTGTCTACAGGGGAGGTCTATCGGGAAACACCATATATTTT
J gene: TRBJ1-3
clone size: .
D gene: TRBD1
V gene: TRBV30

CDR3 protein: CASSYEGMNTEAFF
CDR3 DNA: TGTGCCAGCAGTTACGAGGGCATGAACACTGAAGCTTTCTTT
J gene: TRBJ1-1
clone size: .
D gene: .
V gene: TRBV2

CDR3 protein: CASSPWTGEGETQYF
CDR3 DNA: TGTGCCAGCAGCCCCTGGACAGGGGAGGGAGAGACCCAGTACTTC
J gene: TRBJ2-5
clone size: .
D gene: TRBD1
V gene: TRBV7-6

CDR3 protein: CASSASVNYEQYF
CDR3 DNA: TGTGCCAGCAGTGCTAGCGTGAACTACGAGCAGTACTTC
J gene: TRBJ2-7
clone size: .
D gene: .
V gene: TRBV2

CDR3 protein: CASSQPGLAGDEQFF
CDR3 DNA: TGCGCCAGCAGCCAGCCGGGACTAGCGGGAGATGAGCAGTTCTTC
J gene: TRBJ2-1
clone size: .
D gene: TRBD2
V gene: TRBV4-1

CDR3 protein: CASSYGQGIPDTQYF
CDR3 DNA: TGTGCCAGCAGTTACGGACAGGGGATCCCAGATACGCAGTATTTT
J gene: TRBJ2-3
clone size: .
D gene: TRBD1
V gene: TRBV6-5

CDR3 protein: CASRAGGSGANVLTF
CDR3 DNA: TGTGCCAGTAGGGCGGGAGGCTCTGGGGCCAACGTCCTGACTTTC
J gene: TRBJ2-6
clone size: once
D gene: TRBD2
V gene: TRBV19

CDR3 protein: CASSTRRRGDSGNTIYF
CDR3 DNA: TGTGCCAGCAGCACAAGGCGGAGGGGAGATTCTGGAAACACCATATATTTT
J gene: TRBJ1-3
clone size: .
D gene: .
V gene: TRBV21-1

CDR3 protein: CASSPEGRYGYTF
CDR3 DNA: TGTGCCAGCAGCCCAGAGGGCCGGTACGGCTACACCTTC
J gene: TRBJ1-2
clone size: few
D gene: .
V gene: TRBV7-6

CDR3 protein: CASSPYPGQADGGYGYTF
CDR3 DNA: TGTGCCAGCAGCCCCTATCCGGGACAGGCAGACGGGGGCTATGGCTACACCTTC
J gene: TRBJ1-2
clone size: .
D gene: TRBD1
V gene: TRBV7-3

CDR3 protein: CASSTTGGSEQFF
CDR3 DNA: TGTGCCAGTAGCACGACAGGGGGTAGTGAGCAGTTCTTC
J gene: TRBJ2-1
clone size: .
D gene: TRBD1
V gene: TRBV19

CDR3 protein: CASSPPGGTGELFF
CDR3 DNA: TGTGCCAGCTCACCACCAGGGGGCACCGGGGAGCTGTTTTTT
J gene: TRBJ2-2
clone size: once
D gene: .
V gene: TRBV18

CDR3 protein: CASSFGQGDYQPQHF
CDR3 DNA: TGTGCCAGCAGCTTCGGACAGGGGGATTATCAGCCCCAGCATTTT
J gene: TRBJ1-5
clone size: .
D gene: TRBD1
V gene: TRBV11-2

CDR3 protein: CASRDGKGVGNFGEQFF
CDR3 DNA: TGTGCCAGCAGAGACGGAAAAGGGGTTGGGAATTTCGGTGAGCAGTTCTTC
J gene: TRBJ2-1
clone size: once
D gene: .
V gene: TRBV2

CDR3 protein: CASSLLAGASEQYF
CDR3 DNA: TGTGCCAGCAGTTTACTAGCGGGAGCATCCGAGCAGTACTTC
J gene: TRBJ2-7
clone size: .
D gene: TRBD2
V gene: TRBV2

CDR3 protein: CATSSDTGELFF
CDR3 DNA: TGTGCCACCAGCAGCGACACCGGGGAGCTGTTTTTT
J gene: TRBJ2-2
clone size: .
D gene: .
V gene: TRBV15

CDR3 protein: CASSGTSGETQYF
CDR3 DNA: TGTGCCAGCAGCGGGACTAGCGGAGAGACCCAGTACTTC
J gene: TRBJ2-5
clone size: .
D gene: TRBD2
V gene: TRBV6-1